Reported below is one TCR beta chain. Its antigen remains unidentified. TCRdb's copy holds only in-frame clones and misses some; the assay was immunoSEQ multiplex PCR. Of about 100,000 clones listed, about 89% were seen once; the top ten hold about 6.1%. The data stem from a study of PD-1 blockade in classical Hodgkin lymphoma. Whole-study findings and limits: CD4+ TCR diversity, unlike CD8+, rose significantly by C4D1. Nivolumab starters within 1 year of ASCT were excluded. Healthy donors were reported to have higher baseline TCR diversity than newly diagnosed patients.

The CDR3 is 13 amino acids. Trimming took 6 bases from V and 2 from J, leaving 10 bases between them. Germline V gene data show CDR1 as MNHEY and CDR2 as SVGAGI. There was relapse after autologous stem cell transplantation in every patient, and there was variation in brentuximab vedotin exposure. Under best response, outcomes were complete response, partial response or progressive disease. The rearrangement uses TRBV6-5 and TRBJ1-2, with a tentative D call TRBD1 (6 bases). The sample here was peripheral blood mononuclear cells (PBMCs), taken before the second cycle of nivolumab. This clonotype originated in a human donor with classical Hodgkin lymphoma. CDR3: CASRPQGNYGYTF. The CDR3 bases are TGTGCCAGCAGGCCACAGGGAAACTATGGCTACACCTTC.